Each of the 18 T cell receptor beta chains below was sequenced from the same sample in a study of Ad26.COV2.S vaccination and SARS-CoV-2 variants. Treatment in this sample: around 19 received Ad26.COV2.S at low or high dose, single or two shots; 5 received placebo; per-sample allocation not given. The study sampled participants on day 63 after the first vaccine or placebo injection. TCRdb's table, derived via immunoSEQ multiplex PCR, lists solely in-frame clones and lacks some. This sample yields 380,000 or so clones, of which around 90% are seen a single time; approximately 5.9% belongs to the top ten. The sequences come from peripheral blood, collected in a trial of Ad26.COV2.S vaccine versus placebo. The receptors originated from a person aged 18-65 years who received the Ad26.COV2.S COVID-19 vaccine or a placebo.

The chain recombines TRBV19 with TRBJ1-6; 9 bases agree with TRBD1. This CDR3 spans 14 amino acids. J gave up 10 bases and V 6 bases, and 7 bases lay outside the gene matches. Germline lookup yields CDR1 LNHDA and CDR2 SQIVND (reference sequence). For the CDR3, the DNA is TGTGCCAGTAGCACTCGGGGACAGGGATCACCCCTCCACTTT. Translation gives CASSTRGQGSPLHF. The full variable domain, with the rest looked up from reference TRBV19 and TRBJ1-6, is DGGITQSPKYLFRKEGQNVTLSCEQNLNHDAMYWYRQDPGQGLRLIYYSQIVNDFQKGDIAEGYSVSREKKESFPLTVTSAQKNPTAFYLCASSTRGQGSPLHFGNGTRLTVT.

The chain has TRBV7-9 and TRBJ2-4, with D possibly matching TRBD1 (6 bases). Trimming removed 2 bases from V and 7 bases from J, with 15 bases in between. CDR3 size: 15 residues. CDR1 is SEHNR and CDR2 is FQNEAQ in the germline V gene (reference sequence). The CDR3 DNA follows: TGTGCCAGCAGCTTATTCGGGGACAATATCAACATTCAGTACTTC. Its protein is CASSLFGDNINIQYF.

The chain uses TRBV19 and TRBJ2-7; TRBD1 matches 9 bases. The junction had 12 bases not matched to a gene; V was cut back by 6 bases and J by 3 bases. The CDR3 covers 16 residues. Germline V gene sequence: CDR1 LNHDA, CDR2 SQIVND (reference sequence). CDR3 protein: CASSPKGTGMIYEQYF. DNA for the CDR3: TGTGCCAGTAGCCCCAAAGGGACAGGGATGATCTACGAGCAGTACTTC.

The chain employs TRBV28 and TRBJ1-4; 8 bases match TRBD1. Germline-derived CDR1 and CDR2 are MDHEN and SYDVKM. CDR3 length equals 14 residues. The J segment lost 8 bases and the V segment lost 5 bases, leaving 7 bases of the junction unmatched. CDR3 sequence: CASSMTGEREKLFF. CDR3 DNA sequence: TGTGCCAGCAGTATGACAGGGGAAAGGGAAAAACTGTTTTTT.

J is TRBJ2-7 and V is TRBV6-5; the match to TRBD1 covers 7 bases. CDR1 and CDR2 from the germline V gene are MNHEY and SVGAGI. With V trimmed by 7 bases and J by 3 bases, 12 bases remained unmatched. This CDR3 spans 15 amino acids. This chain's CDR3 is CASTRQPGQIYEQYF. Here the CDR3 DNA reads TGTGCCAGCACCCGACAACCGGGACAGATCTACGAGCAGTACTTC.

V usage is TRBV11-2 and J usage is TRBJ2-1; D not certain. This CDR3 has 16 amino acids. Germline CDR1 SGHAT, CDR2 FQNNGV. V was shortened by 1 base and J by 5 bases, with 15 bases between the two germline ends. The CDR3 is CASSLGYAVTHNEQFF. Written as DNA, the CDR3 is TGTGCCAGCAGCTTAGGATACGCGGTAACCCACAATGAGCAGTTCTTC.

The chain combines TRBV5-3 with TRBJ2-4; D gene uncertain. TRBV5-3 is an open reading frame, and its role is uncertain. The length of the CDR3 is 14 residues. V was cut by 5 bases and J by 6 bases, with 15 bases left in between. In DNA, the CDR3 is TGTGCCAGAAGACCTGCCTCTCCTCCAAACATTCAGTACTTC. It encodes CARRPASPPNIQYF.

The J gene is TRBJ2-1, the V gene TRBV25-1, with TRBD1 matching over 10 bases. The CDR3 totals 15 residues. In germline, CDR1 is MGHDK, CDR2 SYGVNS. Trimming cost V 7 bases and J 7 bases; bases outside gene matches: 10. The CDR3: CASTPGTGVVNEQFF. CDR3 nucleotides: TGTGCCAGCACCCCCGGGACAGGGGTAGTAAATGAGCAGTTCTTC.

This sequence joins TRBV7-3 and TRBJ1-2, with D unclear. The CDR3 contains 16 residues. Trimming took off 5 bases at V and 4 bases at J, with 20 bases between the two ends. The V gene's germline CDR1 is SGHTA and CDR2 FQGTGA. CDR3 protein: CASSPQDPGLPYGYTF. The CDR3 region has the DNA TGTGCCAGCAGCCCTCAAGACCCTGGATTACCCTATGGCTACACCTTC.

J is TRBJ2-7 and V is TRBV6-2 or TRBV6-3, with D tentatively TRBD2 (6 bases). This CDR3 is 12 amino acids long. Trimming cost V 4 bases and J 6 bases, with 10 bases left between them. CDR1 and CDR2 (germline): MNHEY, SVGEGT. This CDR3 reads CASSLSAGEQYF. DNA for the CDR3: TGTGCCAGCAGTTTATCAGCGGGCGAGCAGTACTTC.

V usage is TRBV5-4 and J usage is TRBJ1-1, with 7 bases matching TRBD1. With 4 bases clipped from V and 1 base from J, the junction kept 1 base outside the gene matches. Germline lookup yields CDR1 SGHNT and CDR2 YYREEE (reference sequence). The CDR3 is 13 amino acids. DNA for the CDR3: TGTGCCAGCAGCCGGACAGGGAACACTGAAGCTTTCTTT. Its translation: CASSRTGNTEAFF.

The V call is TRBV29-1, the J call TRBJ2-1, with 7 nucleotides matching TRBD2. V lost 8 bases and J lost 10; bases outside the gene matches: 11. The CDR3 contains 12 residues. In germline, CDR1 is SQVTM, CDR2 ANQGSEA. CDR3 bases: TGCAGCATTAGGACTAGTTCGGTCGAGCAGTTCTTC. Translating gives CSIRTSSVEQFF.

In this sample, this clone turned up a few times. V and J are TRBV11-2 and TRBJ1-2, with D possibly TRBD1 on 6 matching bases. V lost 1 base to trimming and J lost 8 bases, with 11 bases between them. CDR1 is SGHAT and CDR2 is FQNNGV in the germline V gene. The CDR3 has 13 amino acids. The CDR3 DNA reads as TGTGCCAGCAGCTTAGCGCAGGGGCAAGGCTACACCTTC. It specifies CASSLAQGQGYTF.

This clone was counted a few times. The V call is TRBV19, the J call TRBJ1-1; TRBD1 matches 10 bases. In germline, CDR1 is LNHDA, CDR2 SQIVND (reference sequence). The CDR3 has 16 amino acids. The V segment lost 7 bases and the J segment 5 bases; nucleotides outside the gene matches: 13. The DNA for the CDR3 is TGTGCCAGTACGGGACAGGGGCGGATGTTAGTGACTGAAGCTTTCTTT. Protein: CASTGQGRMLVTEAFF.

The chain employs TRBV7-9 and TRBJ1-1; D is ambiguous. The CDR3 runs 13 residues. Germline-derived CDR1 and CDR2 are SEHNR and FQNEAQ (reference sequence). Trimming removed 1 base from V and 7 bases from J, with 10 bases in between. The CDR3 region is CASSLELQFEAFF. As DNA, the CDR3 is TGTGCCAGCAGCTTAGAGCTCCAGTTTGAAGCTTTCTTT.

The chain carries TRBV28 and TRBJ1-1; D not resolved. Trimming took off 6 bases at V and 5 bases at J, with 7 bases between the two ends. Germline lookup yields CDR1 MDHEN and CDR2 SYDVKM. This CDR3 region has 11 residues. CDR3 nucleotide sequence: TGTGCCAGCAGAGATGGGACTGAAGCTTTCTTT. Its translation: CASRDGTEAFF.

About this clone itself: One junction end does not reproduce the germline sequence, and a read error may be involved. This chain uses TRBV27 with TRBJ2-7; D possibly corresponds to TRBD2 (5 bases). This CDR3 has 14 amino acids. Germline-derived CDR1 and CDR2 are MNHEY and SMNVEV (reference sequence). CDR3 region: CASNLSGSRGEQYF. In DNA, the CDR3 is TGTGCCAGCAATTTATCGGGATCCCGAGGGGAGCAGTACTTC.

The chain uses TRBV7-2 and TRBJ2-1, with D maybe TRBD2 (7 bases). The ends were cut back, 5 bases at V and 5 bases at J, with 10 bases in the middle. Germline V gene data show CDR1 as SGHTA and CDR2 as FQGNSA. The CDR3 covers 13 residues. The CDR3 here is CASSRGADNEQFF. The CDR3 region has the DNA TGTGCCAGCAGCCGGGGGGCCGACAATGAGCAGTTCTTC.